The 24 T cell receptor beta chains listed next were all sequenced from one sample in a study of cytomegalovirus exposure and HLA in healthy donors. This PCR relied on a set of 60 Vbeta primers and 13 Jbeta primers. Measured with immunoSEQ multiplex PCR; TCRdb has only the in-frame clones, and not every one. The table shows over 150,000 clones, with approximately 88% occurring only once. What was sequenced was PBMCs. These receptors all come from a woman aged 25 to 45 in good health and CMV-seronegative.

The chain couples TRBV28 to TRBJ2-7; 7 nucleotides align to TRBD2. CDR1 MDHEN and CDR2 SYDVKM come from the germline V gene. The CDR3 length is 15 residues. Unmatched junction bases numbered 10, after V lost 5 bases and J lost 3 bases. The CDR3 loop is CASSPQGTGGYEQYF. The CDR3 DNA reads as TGTGCCAGCAGTCCCCAGGGTACGGGGGGCTACGAGCAGTACTTC.

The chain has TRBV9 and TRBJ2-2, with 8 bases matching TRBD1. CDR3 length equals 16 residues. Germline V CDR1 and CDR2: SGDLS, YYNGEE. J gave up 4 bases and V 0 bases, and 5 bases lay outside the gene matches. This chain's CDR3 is CASSVVDRGGTGELFF. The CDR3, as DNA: TGTGCCAGCAGCGTAGTTGACAGGGGTGGCACCGGGGAGCTGTTTTTT.

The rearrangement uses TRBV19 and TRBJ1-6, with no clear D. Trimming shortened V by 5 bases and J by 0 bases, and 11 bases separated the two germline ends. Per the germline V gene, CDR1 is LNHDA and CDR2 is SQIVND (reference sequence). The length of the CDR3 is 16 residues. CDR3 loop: CASSPRITSYNSPLHF. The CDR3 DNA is TGTGCCAGTAGTCCGAGAATCACCTCCTATAATTCACCCCTCCACTTT.

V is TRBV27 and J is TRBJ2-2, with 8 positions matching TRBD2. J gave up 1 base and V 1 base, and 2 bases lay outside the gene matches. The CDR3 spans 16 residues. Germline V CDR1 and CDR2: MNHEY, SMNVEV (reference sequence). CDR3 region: CASSLLTSGNTGELFF. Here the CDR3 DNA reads TGTGCCAGCAGTTTATTAACTAGCGGGAACACCGGGGAGCTGTTTTTT.

The DNA of the CDR3 is TGTGCCAGCAGCCTCCAGAATGCAATTGACAAAAACATTCAGTACTTC. It translates to CASSLQNAIDKNIQYF. The rearrangement uses TRBV14 and TRBJ2-4, with D hard to call. V was cut by 4 bases and J by 3 bases, with 16 bases left in between. Germline values: CDR1 SGHDN, CDR2 FVKESK. CDR3 length: 16 amino acids.

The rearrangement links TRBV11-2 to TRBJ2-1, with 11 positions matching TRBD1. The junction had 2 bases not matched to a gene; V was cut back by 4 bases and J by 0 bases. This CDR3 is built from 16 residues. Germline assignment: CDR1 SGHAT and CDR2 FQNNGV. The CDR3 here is CASSSGTGGSYNEQFF. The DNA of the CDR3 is TGTGCCAGCAGCTCCGGGACAGGGGGCTCCTACAATGAGCAGTTCTTC.

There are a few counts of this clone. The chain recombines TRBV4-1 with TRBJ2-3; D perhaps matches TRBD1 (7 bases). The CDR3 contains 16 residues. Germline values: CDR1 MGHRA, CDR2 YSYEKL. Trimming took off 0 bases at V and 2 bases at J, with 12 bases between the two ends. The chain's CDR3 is CASSQDQGGYTDTQYF. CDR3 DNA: TGCGCCAGCAGCCAAGATCAGGGGGGTTACACAGATACGCAGTATTTT.

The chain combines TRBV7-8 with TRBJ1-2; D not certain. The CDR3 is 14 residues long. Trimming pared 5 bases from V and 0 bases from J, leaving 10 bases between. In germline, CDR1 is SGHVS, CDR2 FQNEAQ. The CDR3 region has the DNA TGTGCCAGCAGCCCCCGAGAAACTAACTATGGCTACACCTTC. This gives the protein CASSPRETNYGYTF.

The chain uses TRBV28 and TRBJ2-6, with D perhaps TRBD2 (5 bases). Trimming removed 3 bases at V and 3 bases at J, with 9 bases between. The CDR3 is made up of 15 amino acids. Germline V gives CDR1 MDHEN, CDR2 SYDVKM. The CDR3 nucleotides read TGTGCCAGCAGTTTCCCGGGAAGTGGGGCCAACGTCCTGACTTTC. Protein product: CASSFPGSGANVLTF.

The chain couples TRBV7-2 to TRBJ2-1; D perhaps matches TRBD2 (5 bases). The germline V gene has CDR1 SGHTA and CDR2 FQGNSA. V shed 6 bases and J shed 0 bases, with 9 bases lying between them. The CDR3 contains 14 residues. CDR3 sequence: CASRPGSSYNEQFF. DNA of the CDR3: TGTGCCAGCAGACCGGGGAGCTCCTACAATGAGCAGTTCTTC.

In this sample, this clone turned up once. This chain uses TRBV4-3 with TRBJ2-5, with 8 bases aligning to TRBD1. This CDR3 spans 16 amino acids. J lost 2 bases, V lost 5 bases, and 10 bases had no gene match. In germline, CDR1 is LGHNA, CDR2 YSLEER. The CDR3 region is CASSTWTGRNQETQYF. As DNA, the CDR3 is TGCGCCAGCAGCACCTGGACAGGGCGAAATCAAGAGACCCAGTACTTC.

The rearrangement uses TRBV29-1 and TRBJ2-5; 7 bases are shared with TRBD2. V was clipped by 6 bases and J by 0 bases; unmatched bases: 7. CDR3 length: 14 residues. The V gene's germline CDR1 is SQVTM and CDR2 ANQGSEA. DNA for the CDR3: TGCAGCGTAGGGCTCAGCGGGGACCAAGAGACCCAGTACTTC. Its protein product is CSVGLSGDQETQYF.

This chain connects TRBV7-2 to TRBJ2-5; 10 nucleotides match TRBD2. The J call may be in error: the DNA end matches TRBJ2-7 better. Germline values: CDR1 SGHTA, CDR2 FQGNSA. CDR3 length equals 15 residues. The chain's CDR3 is CASSLTSGTAYEQYF. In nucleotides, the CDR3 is TGTGCCAGCAGCTTAACTAGCGGGACAGCCTACGAGCAGTACTTC.

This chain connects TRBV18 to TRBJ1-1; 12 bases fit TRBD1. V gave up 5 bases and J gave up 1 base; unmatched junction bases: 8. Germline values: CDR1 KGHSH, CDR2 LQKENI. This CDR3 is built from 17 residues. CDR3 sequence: CASSSRDRGRQNTEAFF. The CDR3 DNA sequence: TGTGCCAGCTCATCCCGGGACAGGGGGCGACAGAACACTGAAGCTTTCTTT.

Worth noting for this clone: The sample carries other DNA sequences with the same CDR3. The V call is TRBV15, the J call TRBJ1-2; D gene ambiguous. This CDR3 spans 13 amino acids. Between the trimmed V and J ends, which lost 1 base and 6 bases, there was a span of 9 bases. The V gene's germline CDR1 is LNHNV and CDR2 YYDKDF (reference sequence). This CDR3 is CATSRGGGDGYTF. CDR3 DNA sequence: TGTGCCACCAGCAGAGGCGGCGGGGATGGCTACACCTTC.

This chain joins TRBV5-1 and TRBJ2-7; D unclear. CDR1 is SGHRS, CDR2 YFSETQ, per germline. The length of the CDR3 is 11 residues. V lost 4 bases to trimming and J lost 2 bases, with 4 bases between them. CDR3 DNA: TGCGCCAGCAGCAACACCTACGAGCAGTACTTC. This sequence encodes CASSNTYEQYF. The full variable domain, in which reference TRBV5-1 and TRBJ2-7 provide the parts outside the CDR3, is KAGVTQTPRYLIKTRGQQVTLSCSPISGHRSVSWYQQTPGQGLQFLFEYFSETQRNKGNFPGRFSGRQFSNSRSEMNVSTLELGDSALYLCASSNTYEQYFGPGTRLTVT.

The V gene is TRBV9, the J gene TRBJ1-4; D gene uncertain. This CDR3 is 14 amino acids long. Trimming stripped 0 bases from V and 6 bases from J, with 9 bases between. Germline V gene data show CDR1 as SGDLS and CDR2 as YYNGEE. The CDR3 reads CASSVGVGYEKLFF. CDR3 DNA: TGTGCCAGCAGCGTAGGGGTGGGCTATGAAAAACTGTTTTTT.

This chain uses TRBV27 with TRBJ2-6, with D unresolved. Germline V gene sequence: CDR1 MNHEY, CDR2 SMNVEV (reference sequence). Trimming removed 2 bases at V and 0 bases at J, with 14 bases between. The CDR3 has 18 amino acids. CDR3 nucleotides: TGTGCCAGCAGTTTACAGGCAGCCCGGTACTCTGGGGCCAACGTCCTGACTTTC. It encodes CASSLQAARYSGANVLTF.

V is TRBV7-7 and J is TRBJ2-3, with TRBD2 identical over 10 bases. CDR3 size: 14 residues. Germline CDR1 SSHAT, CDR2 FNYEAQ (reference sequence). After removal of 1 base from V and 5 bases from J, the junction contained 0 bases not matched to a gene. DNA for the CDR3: TGTGCCAGCAGCTTAGGGACTAGCGGAGATACGCAGTATTTT. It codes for CASSLGTSGDTQYF. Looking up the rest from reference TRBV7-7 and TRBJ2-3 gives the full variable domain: GAGVSQSPRYKVTKRGQDVTLRCDPISSHATLYWYQQALGQGPEFLTYFNYEAQPDKSGLPSDRFSAERPEGSISTLTIQRTEQRDSAMYRCASSLGTSGDTQYFGPGTRLTVL.

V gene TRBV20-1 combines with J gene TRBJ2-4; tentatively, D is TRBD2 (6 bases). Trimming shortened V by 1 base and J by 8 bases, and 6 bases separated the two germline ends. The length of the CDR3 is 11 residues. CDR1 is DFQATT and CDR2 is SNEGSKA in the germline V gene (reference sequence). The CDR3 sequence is CSARGGDIQYF. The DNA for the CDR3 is TGCAGTGCTAGAGGCGGGGACATTCAGTACTTC.

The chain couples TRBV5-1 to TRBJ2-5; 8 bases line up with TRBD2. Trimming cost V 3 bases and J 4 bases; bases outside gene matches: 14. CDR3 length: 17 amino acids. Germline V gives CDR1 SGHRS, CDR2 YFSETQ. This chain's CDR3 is CASSSGTGGWIRETQYF. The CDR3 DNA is TGCGCCAGCAGCTCTGGAACGGGGGGGTGGATAAGAGAGACCCAGTACTTC. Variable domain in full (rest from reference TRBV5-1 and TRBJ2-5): KAGVTQTPRYLIKTRGQQVTLSCSPISGHRSVSWYQQTPGQGLQFLFEYFSETQRNKGNFPGRFSGRQFSNSRSEMNVSTLELGDSALYLCASSSGTGGWIRETQYFGPGTRLLVL.

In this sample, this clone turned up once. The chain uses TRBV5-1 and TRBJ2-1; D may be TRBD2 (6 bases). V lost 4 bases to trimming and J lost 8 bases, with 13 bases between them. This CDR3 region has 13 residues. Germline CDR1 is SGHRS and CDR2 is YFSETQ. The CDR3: CASSTWGVDEQFF. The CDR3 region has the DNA TGCGCCAGCAGCACATGGGGGGTGGATGAGCAGTTCTTC.

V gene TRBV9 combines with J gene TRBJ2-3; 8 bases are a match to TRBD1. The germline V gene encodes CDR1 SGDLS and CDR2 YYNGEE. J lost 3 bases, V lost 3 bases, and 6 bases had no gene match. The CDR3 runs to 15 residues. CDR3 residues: CASSAGQGRTDTQYF. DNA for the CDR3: TGTGCCAGCAGCGCCGGACAGGGACGAACAGATACGCAGTATTTT.

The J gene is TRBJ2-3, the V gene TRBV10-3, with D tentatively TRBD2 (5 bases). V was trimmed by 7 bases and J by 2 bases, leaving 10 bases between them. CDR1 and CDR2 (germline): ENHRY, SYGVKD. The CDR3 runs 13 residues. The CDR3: CAITPDSTDTQYF. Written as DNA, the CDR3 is TGTGCCATCACCCCGGACTCCACAGATACGCAGTATTTT.